This T cell receptor beta chain was identified during a study of cytomegalovirus exposure and HLA in healthy donors. Findings and limits, study-wide: Trimming of TCR beta V- and J-genes showed a link, identified in a later analysis, to a missense DCLRE1C variant. A reported reduction in N-insertions relative to the roughly 670-donor mean was seen in an Asian-associated ancestry cluster in a later analysis. Apart from CMV serostatus, no immune exposure information was available. Highly shared variants forming one cluster were likely a sequencing artifact.

The CDR3 spans 13 residues. Germline-derived CDR1 and CDR2 are SNHLY and FYNNEI. Trimming took 8 bases from V and 5 from J, leaving 15 bases between them. Notes on this clone: The target antigen is unknown.

With 60 Vbeta and 13 Jbeta primers, the PCR was carried out. Only in-frame clones appear in the TCRdb table, and some are missing; sequencing was by immunoSEQ multiplex PCR. The sample has 200,000 or so clones, 84% seen once; the top ten hold 0.2% to 0.3%. The origin of this receptor is a boy aged 5 to 17 in good health and CMV-seronegative. Sequenced: PBMCs. The chain recombines TRBV2 with TRBJ2-5; possibly TRBD2 for D (6 bases). Here the CDR3 DNA reads TGTGCCAGCGGTCCCGGGACTTTGGAGACCCAGTACTTC. This sequence encodes CASGPGTLETQYF.